The T cell receptor (beta chain) described here comes from a study of T-cell reconstitution after alpha-beta-depleted transplantation in children. Overall study findings and caveats: Fresh T-cell production supplied most of the T-cell counts and diversity seen one year after transplant.

Unique molecular identifiers tagged the TCRbeta library. In TCRdb, the PCR reads were re-called with MiXCR into one record per CDR3 protein. This table holds about 200,000 distinct CDR3 sequences, approximately 6.9% found once. This clonotype has at least ten counts. Its cognate antigen is unknown. Trimming shortened V by 7 bases and J by 3 bases, and 13 bases separated the two germline ends. The CDR3 is made up of 13 amino acids. Germline V lookup: CDR1 MNHEY, CDR2 SVGEGT. This clonotype was sampled from a boy between 2 and 10 years old with acute lymphoblastic leukemia, due to receive a stem cell transplant. The sample in question was PBMCs, obtained before TCRalphabeta/CD19-depleted stem cell transplant. The V and J genes are TRBV6-2 or TRBV6-3 and TRBJ2-7; a weak D match, TRBD1 (5 bases). The CDR3: CASTPQAFYEQYF. CDR3 coding DNA: TGTGCCAGCACCCCACAGGCCTTCTACGAGCAGTACTTC.